Below, one T cell receptor (beta chain) is given with its context. The germline CDR1 and CDR2 sequences are SGHRS and YFSETQ. V was cut by 4 bases and J by 7 bases, with 21 bases left in between. This CDR3 is 16 amino acids long. This record comes from a study of cytomegalovirus exposure and HLA in healthy donors. This PCR relied on a set of 60 Vbeta primers and 13 Jbeta primers. Assay used: immunoSEQ multiplex PCR; TCRdb lists only in-frame clones, some missing. The data contain about 100,000 clones, around 82% of them singletons. This sequence originates from a middle-aged woman in good health and CMV-seronegative. V is TRBV5-1 and J is TRBJ1-5; a weak D match, TRBD1 (6 bases). Input material: PBMCs. This CDR3 is CASSPGGGGIKQPQHF. CDR3 bases: TGCGCCAGCAGCCCTGGGGGCGGGGGGATAAAACAGCCCCAGCATTTT.